A single sample is the source of the 6 T cell receptor beta chains below, sequenced in a study of T cells in Graves' hyperthyroidism and ophthalmopathy. The TCR beta CDR3 regions underwent amplification using RNA transcripts as the source. The HTBI set primed first-round TCR CDR3 RT-PCR. TCRdb itself ran the multiplex PCR reads through MiXCR, one entry per CDR3 protein. The sample records more than 650,000 distinct CDR3 sequences, roughly 15% being singletons. Sequencing was done on a sample of blood. The receptors were sampled from a young woman with Graves' hyperthyroidism.

This clonotype has at least ten counts. The chain has TRBV6-5 and TRBJ2-5, with TRBD2 as a possible D gene (6 bases). The V and J ends lost 2 bases and 4 bases respectively, with 26 bases between them. The V gene's germline CDR1 is MNHEY and CDR2 SVGAGI. The CDR3 has 19 amino acids. CDR3 sequence: CASSYGPGGAGPPGETQYF. In DNA, the CDR3 is TGTGCCAGCAGTTACGGTCCGGGCGGCGCGGGACCACCGGGAGAGACCCAGTACTTC.

V gene TRBV11-2 combines with J gene TRBJ2-5, with TRBD2 matching over 8 bases. This CDR3 has 16 amino acids. Germline lookup yields CDR1 SGHAT and CDR2 FQNNGV. Unmatched junction bases numbered 11, after V lost 3 bases and J lost 5 bases. The CDR3 DNA sequence: TGTGCCAGCAGCTTCCCCCCGGGAGGGCACGGGGAGACCCAGTACTTC. Its translation: CASSFPPGGHGETQYF. The full variable domain, in which reference TRBV11-2 and TRBJ2-5 provide the parts outside the CDR3, is EAGVAQSPRYKIIEKRQSVAFWCNPISGHATLYWYQQILGQGPKLLIQFQNNGVVDDSQLPKDRFSAERLKGVDSTLKIQPAKLEDSAVYLCASSFPPGGHGETQYFGPGTRLLVL.

About this clonotype itself: A much bigger clone sits one base away, suggesting this may be a read error. J is TRBJ2-7 and V is TRBV7-8; either TRBD1 or TRBD2 may supply D (6 bases each). The CDR3 runs 13 residues. V shed 6 bases and J shed 5 bases, with 14 bases lying between them. Per the germline V gene, CDR1 is SGHVS and CDR2 is FQNEAQ. CDR3: CASSPRGVHEQYF. The CDR3 coding sequence is TGTGCCAGCAGTCCAAGGGGGGTCCACGAGCAGTACTTC.

This clonotype was detected ten times or more. The genes are TRBV30 and TRBJ2-1; TRBD2 aligns across 14 bases. CDR1 GTSNPN and CDR2 SVGIG come from the germline V gene (reference sequence). This CDR3 is built from 13 residues. Trimming removed 5 bases from V and 11 bases from J; junction bases left unmatched: 5. Written as DNA, the CDR3 is TGTGCCTGGGGGGGACTAGCGGGAGTTCAGCAGTTCTTC. This translates into CAWGGLAGVQQFF.

Many counts were recorded for this clonotype. In DNA, the CDR3 is TGTGCCTGGGGGGGGTACGGGAGGGTAGCAGATACGCAGTATTTT. The encoded protein is CAWGGYGRVADTQYF. The chain links TRBV30 to TRBJ2-3; 8 bases map to TRBD2. Per germline, CDR1 GTSNPN and CDR2 SVGIG (reference sequence). The CDR3 consists of 15 residues. Trimming cost V 5 bases and J 4 bases; bases outside gene matches: 11.

This clonotype was seen ten or more times. This chain connects TRBV13 to TRBJ2-7; D call uncertain. Trimming stripped 2 bases from V and 3 bases from J, with 8 bases between. This CDR3 is 13 amino acids long. The germline gives CDR1 PRHDT, CDR2 FYEKMQ (reference sequence). The CDR3 DNA is TGTGCCAGCAGCTTAAGAACTAACTACGAGCAGTACTTC. Translation: CASSLRTNYEQYF.